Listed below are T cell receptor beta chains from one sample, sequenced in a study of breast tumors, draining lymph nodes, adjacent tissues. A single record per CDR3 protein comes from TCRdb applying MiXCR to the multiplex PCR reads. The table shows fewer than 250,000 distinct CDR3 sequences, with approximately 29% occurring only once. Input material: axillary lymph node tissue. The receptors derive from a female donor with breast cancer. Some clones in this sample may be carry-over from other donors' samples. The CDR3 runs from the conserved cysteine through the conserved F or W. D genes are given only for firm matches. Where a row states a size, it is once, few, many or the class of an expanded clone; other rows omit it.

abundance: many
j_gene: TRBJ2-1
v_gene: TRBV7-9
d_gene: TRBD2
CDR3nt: TGTGCCAGCAGCTTGGTTAGCGGGAGGGATAATGAGCAGTTCTTC
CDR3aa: CASSLVSGRDNEQFF

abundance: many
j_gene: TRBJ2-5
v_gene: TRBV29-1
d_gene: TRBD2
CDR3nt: TGCAGCCCCGTTGTGGGAGGGGAGACCCAGTACTTC
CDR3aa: CSPVVGGETQYF

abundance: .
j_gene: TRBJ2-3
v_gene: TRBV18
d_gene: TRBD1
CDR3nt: TGTGCCAGCTCGGGTAGGACAGGGTCGACAGATACGCAGTATTTT
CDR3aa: CASSGRTGSTDTQYF

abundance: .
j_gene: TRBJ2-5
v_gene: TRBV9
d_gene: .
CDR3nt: TGTGCCAGCAGCGCTGACGGAACCCAAGAGACCCAGTCCTTC
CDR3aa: CASSADGTQETQSF

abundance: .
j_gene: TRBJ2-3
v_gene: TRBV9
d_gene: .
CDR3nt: TGTGCCAGCAGGGCGACGGGGGCGAGCACAGATACGCCGTATTTT
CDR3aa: CASRATGASTDTPYF

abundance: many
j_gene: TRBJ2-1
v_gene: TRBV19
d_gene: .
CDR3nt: TGTGCCAGTAGTATGGGGTTTAATGAGCAGTTCTTC
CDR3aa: CASSMGFNEQFF

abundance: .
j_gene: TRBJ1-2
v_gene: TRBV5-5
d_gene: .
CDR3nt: TGTGCCAGCAGCCCTGAGGGACGGAAGACCTACACCTTC
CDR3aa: CASSPEGRKTYTF

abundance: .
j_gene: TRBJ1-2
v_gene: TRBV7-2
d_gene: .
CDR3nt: TGTGCCAGCAGCCCATACAGGGTTTCTAACTATGGCTACACCTTC
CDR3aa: CASSPYRVSNYGYTF

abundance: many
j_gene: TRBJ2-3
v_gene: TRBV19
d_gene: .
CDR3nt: TGTGCCAGTAGCCGGGGTAGCGGAACCACAGATACGCAGTATTTT
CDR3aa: CASSRGSGTTDTQYF

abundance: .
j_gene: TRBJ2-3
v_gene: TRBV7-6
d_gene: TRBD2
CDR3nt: TGTGCCAGTAGCTCGCTAGCGGGAGGGCCCTCCGGCACAGATACGCAGTATTTT
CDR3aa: CASSSLAGGPSGTDTQYF

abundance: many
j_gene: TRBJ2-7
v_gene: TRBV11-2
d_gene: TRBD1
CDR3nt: TGTGCCAGCAGCTTAGAAGGACAGGGGGCCTACGAGCAGTACTTC
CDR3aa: CASSLEGQGAYEQYF

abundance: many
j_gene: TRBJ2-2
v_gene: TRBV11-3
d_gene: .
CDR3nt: TGTGCCAGCAGCCAGGGACGGCTGAACACCGGGGAGCTGTTTTTT
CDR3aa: CASSQGRLNTGELFF

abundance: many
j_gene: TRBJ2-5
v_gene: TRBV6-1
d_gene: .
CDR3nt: TGTGCCAGCAGTGGTCAGCCTTACGAGACCCAGTACTTC
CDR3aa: CASSGQPYETQYF

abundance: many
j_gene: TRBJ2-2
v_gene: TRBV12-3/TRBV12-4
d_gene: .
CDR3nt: TGTGCCAGCAACCCAGGGTTCCTCCCCTACCTAACGAACACCGGGGAGCTGTTTTTT
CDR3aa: CASNPGFLPYLTNTGELFF

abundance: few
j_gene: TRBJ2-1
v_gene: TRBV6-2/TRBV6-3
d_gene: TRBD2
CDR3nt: TGTGCCAGCAGGCACGGGACTAGCGGGAATAATGAGCAGTTCTTC
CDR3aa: CASRHGTSGNNEQFF

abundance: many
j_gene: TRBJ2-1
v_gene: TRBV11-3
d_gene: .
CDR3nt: TGTGCCAGCAGCTTAGATTGGGATGAGCAGTTCTTC
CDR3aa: CASSLDWDEQFF

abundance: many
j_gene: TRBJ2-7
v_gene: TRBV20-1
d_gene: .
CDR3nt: TGCAGTGCTAGAGAACATGGGATGGGGTCCTACGAGCAGTACTTC
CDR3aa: CSAREHGMGSYEQYF

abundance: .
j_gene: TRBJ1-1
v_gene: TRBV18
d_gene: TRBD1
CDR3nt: TGTGCCAGCTCACCCTCAGGGGGGAGGACTGAAGCTTTCTTT
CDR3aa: CASSPSGGRTEAFF

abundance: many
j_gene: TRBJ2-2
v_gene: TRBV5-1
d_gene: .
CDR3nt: TGCGCCAGCAGCCGAATCCCGGGAGATCTACCCGGGGAGCTGTTTTTT
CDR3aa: CASSRIPGDLPGELFF

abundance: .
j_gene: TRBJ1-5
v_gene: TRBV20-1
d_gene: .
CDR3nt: TGCAGTGCTACCCGGGGGGGGGGCGCGAGCAATCAGCCCCAGCATTTT
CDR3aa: CSATRGGGASNQPQHF

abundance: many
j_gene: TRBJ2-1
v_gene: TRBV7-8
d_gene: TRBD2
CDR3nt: TGTGCCAGCAGCTTAGCGCTGACTAGCGGGAGACTTAGCTCCTACAATGAGCAGTTCTTC
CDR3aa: CASSLALTSGRLSSYNEQFF

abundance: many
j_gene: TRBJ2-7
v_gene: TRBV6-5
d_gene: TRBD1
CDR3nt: TGTGCCAGCAGTCCCCCCCGGGACAGTTACGAGCAGTACTTC
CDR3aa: CASSPPRDSYEQYF

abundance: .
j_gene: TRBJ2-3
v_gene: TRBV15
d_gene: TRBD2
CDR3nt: TGTGCCACCAGCAGCCTGGGACTACAACACACAGATACGCAGTATTTT
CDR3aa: CATSSLGLQHTDTQYF

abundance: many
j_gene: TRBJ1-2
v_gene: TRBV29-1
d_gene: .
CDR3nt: TGCAGCGACTACCGGGTCCCGTCCTATGGCTACACCTTC
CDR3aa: CSDYRVPSYGYTF

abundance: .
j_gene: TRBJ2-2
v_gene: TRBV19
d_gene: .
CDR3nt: TGTGCCAGTAGTGTCTCGGGTCGGGAGCTGTTTTTT
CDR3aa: CASSVSGRELFF

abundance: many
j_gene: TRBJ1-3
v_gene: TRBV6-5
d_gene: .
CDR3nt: TGTGCCAGCACCCAAGACAGCCCCTCTGGAAACACCATATATTTT
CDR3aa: CASTQDSPSGNTIYF

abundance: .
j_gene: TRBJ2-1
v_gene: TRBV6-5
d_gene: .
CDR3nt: TGTGCCAGCAGTCACCAGCGGAGGTACAATGAGCAGTTCTTC
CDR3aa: CASSHQRRYNEQFF

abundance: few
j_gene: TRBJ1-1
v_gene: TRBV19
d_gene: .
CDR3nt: TGTGCCAGTAGAAGGAACACTGAAGCTTTCTTT
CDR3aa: CASRRNTEAFF

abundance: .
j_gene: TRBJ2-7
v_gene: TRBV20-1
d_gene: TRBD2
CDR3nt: TGCAGTGCTAGACGCGCGGGGGGAAGCTCCTACGAGCAGTACTTC
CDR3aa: CSARRAGGSSYEQYF

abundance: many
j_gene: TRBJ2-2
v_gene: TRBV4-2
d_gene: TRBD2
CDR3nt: TGTGCCAGCAGCCAAGTACGCGGGAGCACCGGGGAGCTGTTTTTT
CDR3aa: CASSQVRGSTGELFF

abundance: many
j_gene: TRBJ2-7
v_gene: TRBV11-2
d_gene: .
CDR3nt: TGTGCCAGCAGCTTAGGGCGTCTAGGGCGAAGAGAGCAGTACTTC
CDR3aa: CASSLGRLGRREQYF

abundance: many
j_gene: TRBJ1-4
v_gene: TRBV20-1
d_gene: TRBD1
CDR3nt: TGCAGTGCTAGAGCGCAGGGGGCAGGACTGTTTTTT
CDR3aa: CSARAQGAGLFF

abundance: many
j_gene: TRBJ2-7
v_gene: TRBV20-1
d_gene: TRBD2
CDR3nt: TGCAGTGCTAGAGCTAGCGGGAGGGGCTACGAGCAGTACTTC
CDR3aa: CSARASGRGYEQYF

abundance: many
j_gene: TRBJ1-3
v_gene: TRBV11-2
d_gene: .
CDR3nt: TGTGCCAGCAGCCTGTCGACGGGGGCTGGAAACACCATATATTTT
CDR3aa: CASSLSTGAGNTIYF

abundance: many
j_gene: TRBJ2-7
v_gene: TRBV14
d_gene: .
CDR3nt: TGTGCCAGCAGCCAAGAGGAGGCCTCCTACGAGCAGTACTTC
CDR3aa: CASSQEEASYEQYF

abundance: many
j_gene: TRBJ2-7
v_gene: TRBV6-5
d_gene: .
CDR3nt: TGTGCCAGCAGTCCCCCTGGGTCGTCCGCCTCCTACGAGCAGTACTTC
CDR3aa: CASSPPGSSASYEQYF

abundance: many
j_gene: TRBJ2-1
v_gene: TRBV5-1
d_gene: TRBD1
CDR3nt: TGCGCCAGCAGCGAGGGACAGGGGGTCGATGAGCAGTTCTTC
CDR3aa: CASSEGQGVDEQFF

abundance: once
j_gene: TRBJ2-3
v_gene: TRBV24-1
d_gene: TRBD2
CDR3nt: TGTGCCACCAGTGACGGGACTAGCGGCTCCACAGATACGCAGTATTTT
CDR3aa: CATSDGTSGSTDTQYF

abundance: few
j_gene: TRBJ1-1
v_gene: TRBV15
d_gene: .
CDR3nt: TGTGCCACCAGCAGAGACGTGGGGAGGACTGAAGCTTTCTTT
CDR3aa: CATSRDVGRTEAFF

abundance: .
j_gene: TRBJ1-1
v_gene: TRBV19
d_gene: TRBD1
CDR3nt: TGTGCCAGTAGTACCCAGGGGGTGGCTTTCTTT
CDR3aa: CASSTQGVAFF

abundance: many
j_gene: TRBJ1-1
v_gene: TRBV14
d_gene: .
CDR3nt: TGTGCCAGCAGCCAAGGGGTGAACACTGAAGCTTTCTTT
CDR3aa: CASSQGVNTEAFF